Listed below are T cell receptor beta chains from one sample, sequenced in a study of control samples from healthy donors and cancer patients. The protocol was immunoSEQ multiplex PCR, while the TCRdb copy is restricted to in-frame clones and leaves out a portion. The table includes 130,000 or so clones, around nine tenths detected once. The sequencing sample was made of PBMCs. The receptors originated from a man in his forties or fifties with head and neck cancer. Both conserved end residues are part of each CDR3. Each record gives: clone size, V gene, CDR3 protein. Part of the rows lack a size; the others show once, few, many or a class for expanded clones.

>NA|TRBV19
CATRSLQDYEQYF
>NA|TRBV6-5
CASSIQGAGDTQYF
>NA|TRBV14
CASSPLKGSTYEQYF
>NA|TRBV5-4
CASSLRGAERSGYF
>NA|TRBV6-5
CASVAYEQYF
>NA|TRBV27
CASSFPSQPNSNQPQHF
>NA|TRBV20-1
CSGGSNYGYTF
>NA|TRBV18
CASSRDLRETQYF
>NA|TRBV7-6
CASSLRGAYTGELFF
>NA|TRBV4-2
CASSQDLEQGDSYNEQFF
>NA|TRBV14
CASSHREGRFETQYF
>NA|TRBV7-9
CASSLGWGGETQYF
>NA|TRBV18
CASSPWIGQGDEKLFF
>NA|TRBV9
CASSVGVYQETQYF
>once|TRBV19
CASSLASFNYGYTF
>NA|TRBV6-5
CASSYDGDEKLFF
>NA|TRBV2
CASRFRVSSYNEQFF
>NA|TRBV18
CASSPSALGVQETQYF
>NA|TRBV24-1
CATSEGQGLGEQYF
>NA|TRBV5-4
CASSFPTSYEQYF
>NA|TRBV5-4
CASSLGGPYEQYF
>NA|TRBV7-3
CASEAGGTDTQYF